Each of the 27 T cell receptor beta chains below was sequenced from the same sample in a study of blood T cell repertoires in COVID-19. The method was immunoSEQ multiplex PCR; TCRdb's version includes in-frame clones alone and lacks a portion of them. This table has around 380,000 clones, roughly 86% appearing once. Sequenced sample: peripheral blood. These receptors all come from a human donor with acute or convalescent COVID-19. The donor label of this sample is uncertain.

The chain is built from TRBV13 and TRBJ1-6, with 9 positions matching TRBD1. Germline CDR1 reads PRHDT; CDR2 reads FYEKMQ (reference sequence). The CDR3 consists of 15 residues. V lost 4 bases and J lost 9; bases outside the gene matches: 7. In nucleotides, the CDR3 is TGTGCCAGCAGCTCCGGACAGGGGAGGACTTCACCCCTCCACTTT. This gives the protein CASSSGQGRTSPLHF. The variable domain in full, completed from reference TRBV13 and TRBJ1-6, reads AAGVIQSPRHLIKEKRETATLKCYPIPRHDTVYWYQQGPGQDPQFLISFYEKMQSDKGSIPDRFSAQQFSDYHSELNMSSLELGDSALYFCASSSGQGRTSPLHFGNGTRLTVT.

The rearrangement joins TRBV4-1 to TRBJ2-2; a weak D match, TRBD1 (6 bases). V lost 4 bases and J lost 5, with 14 bases in between. CDR1 is MGHRA and CDR2 is YSYEKL in the germline V gene. The CDR3 covers 15 residues. In DNA form, the CDR3 reads TGCGCCAGCAGCCTGCGCGAGGGGGTAACCGGGGAGCTGTTTTTT. Protein product: CASSLREGVTGELFF.

CDR3 nucleotide sequence: TGTGCCAGCAGCTTAGCGCGAGTCCAGAGACAGGGGGCATACGAGCAGTACTTC. It codes for CASSLARVQRQGAYEQYF. The chain has TRBV7-8 and TRBJ2-7; TRBD1 matches at 10 bases. This CDR3 region has 18 residues. The germline CDR1 and CDR2 sequences are SGHVS and FQNEAQ. The V and J ends lost 0 bases and 4 bases, in that order; junction bases with no gene match: 12. Full variable domain (rest looked up from reference TRBV7-8 and TRBJ2-7): GAGVSQSPRYKVAKRGQDVALRCDPISGHVSLFWYQQALGQGPEFLTYFQNEAQLDKSGLPSDRFFAERPEGSVSTLKIQRTQQEDSAVYLCASSLARVQRQGAYEQYFGPGTRLTVT.

V usage is TRBV27 and J usage is TRBJ2-7; D possibly corresponds to TRBD1 (6 bases). V was trimmed by 4 bases and J by 1 base, leaving 11 bases between them. Germline lookup yields CDR1 MNHEY and CDR2 SMNVEV (reference sequence). The CDR3 runs to 14 residues. The CDR3 DNA reads TGTGCCAGCAGTTACGTACAGGGTTCCTACGAGCAGTACTTC. Translation: CASSYVQGSYEQYF.

The sample holds one count of this clone. The chain links TRBV6-5 to TRBJ2-5; D possibly corresponds to TRBD1 (6 bases). V was shortened by 5 bases and J by 9 bases, with 13 bases between the two germline ends. Germline V CDR1 and CDR2: MNHEY, SVGAGI. CDR3 size: 12 residues. In DNA, the CDR3 is TGTGCCAGCAGTCCGCAAAGGGGGTCCCAGTACTTC. The encoded protein is CASSPQRGSQYF.

The rearrangement uses TRBV2 and TRBJ2-6; D is possibly TRBD2 (6 bases). The CDR3 sequence is 13 residues long. Trimming cost V 7 bases and J 12 bases, with 16 bases left between them. CDR1 is SNHLY and CDR2 is FYNNEI in the germline V gene. The CDR3 sequence: CASTTDRGSVLTF. CDR3 sequence (DNA): TGTGCCAGCACCACCGACCGGGGGAGCGTCCTGACTTTC.

V gene TRBV5-3 combines with J gene TRBJ1-1, with D tentatively TRBD1 (6 bases). TRBV5-3 is an open reading frame, and its role is uncertain. The CDR3 sequence is 15 residues long. V gave up 0 bases and J gave up 0 bases, with 9 bases separating them. CDR3 nucleotide sequence: TGTGCCAGAAGCTTGGGCAGGGGTATGAACACTGAAGCTTTCTTT. Translation gives CARSLGRGMNTEAFF.

The J gene is TRBJ1-6, the V gene TRBV6-5, with a tentative D call TRBD1 (5 bases). This CDR3 spans 14 amino acids. Looked up from germline, CDR1 is MNHEY and CDR2 is SVGAGI. V was trimmed by 6 bases and J by 7 bases, leaving 13 bases between them. The CDR3 nucleotides read TGTGCCAGCAGGGACAAGCCCTGGAATTCACCCCTCCACTTT. Translating gives CASRDKPWNSPLHF.

The chain joins TRBV30 to TRBJ1-2; 10 nucleotides match TRBD1. J was trimmed by 14 bases and V by 2 bases; bases with no gene match: 8. This CDR3 is built from 12 residues. CDR1 is GTSNPN, CDR2 SVGIG, per germline (reference sequence). CDR3: CAWSRRTGGRTF. CDR3 DNA sequence: TGTGCCTGGAGTAGGAGGACAGGGGGGCGAACCTTC.

The chain couples TRBV15 to TRBJ1-2; maybe TRBD1 (5 bases). CDR1 and CDR2 from the germline V gene are LNHNV and YYDKDF (reference sequence). The CDR3 extends over 15 amino acids. V lost 0 bases and J 4 bases, leaving 12 bases between the germline ends. CDR3 protein: CATSRDPKGVYGYTF. DNA for the CDR3: TGTGCCACCAGCAGAGACCCGAAAGGGGTCTATGGCTACACCTTC.

The chain combines TRBV28 with TRBJ2-7, with 7 bases aligning to TRBD1. Germline assignment: CDR1 MDHEN and CDR2 SYDVKM. J was trimmed by 2 bases and V by 4 bases; bases with no gene match: 14. The CDR3 runs to 17 residues. The CDR3 loop is CASSSETDRIMTYEQYF. CDR3 sequence (DNA): TGTGCCAGCAGTTCAGAAACGGACAGGATAATGACCTACGAGCAGTACTTC.

This clone was observed at least ten times. This sample includes further DNA sequences coding for the same CDR3. The V call is TRBV2, the J call TRBJ1-6; D call uncertain. The germline V and J ends were trimmed by 2 bases and 9 bases, with 2 bases remaining between them. Germline V gives CDR1 SNHLY, CDR2 FYNNEI. This CDR3 is 11 amino acids long. The CDR3 loop reads CASSERSPLHF. In DNA form, the CDR3 reads TGTGCCAGCAGTGAACGTTCACCCCTCCACTTT.

This clone was seen only a few times. The DNA for the CDR3 is TGTGCCAGCTCCTCGTTCCCCGGGGGCTATGGCTACACCTTC. Its translation is CASSSFPGGYGYTF. The chain employs TRBV18 and TRBJ1-2; weak D call: TRBD1 (5 bases). Trimming took 6 bases from V and 4 from J, leaving 15 bases between them. CDR1 and CDR2 from the germline V gene are KGHSH and LQKENI. CDR3 length equals 14 residues.

The V and J genes are TRBV5-4 and TRBJ2-7; TRBD2 aligns across 11 bases. V trimming: 0 bases; J trimming: 6 bases; junction bases outside the gene matches: 5. The CDR3 totals 15 residues. Germline V gives CDR1 SGHNT, CDR2 YYREEE (reference sequence). The CDR3 sequence: CASSLDLAGGREQYF. CDR3 bases: TGTGCCAGCAGCTTGGACCTAGCGGGGGGTCGCGAGCAGTACTTC.

V usage is TRBV30 and J usage is TRBJ1-6; D is unresolved. There are 13 residues in the CDR3. Trimming shortened V by 2 bases and J by 7 bases, and 9 bases separated the two germline ends. Germline V gene sequence: CDR1 GTSNPN, CDR2 SVGIG (reference sequence). This chain's CDR3 is CAWSSLPNSPLHF. CDR3 bases: TGTGCCTGGAGTTCCCTTCCGAATTCACCCCTCCACTTT.

The gene calls are TRBV15 and TRBJ2-5; TRBD2 is a possible D gene (5 bases). V was shortened by 0 bases and J by 3 bases, with 14 bases between the two germline ends. Germline V gene sequence: CDR1 LNHNV, CDR2 YYDKDF (reference sequence). The CDR3 runs to 16 residues. Written as DNA, the CDR3 is TGTGCCACCAGCAGAGATCAACGTGGTAGCGAAGAGACCCAGTACTTC. Translated: CATSRDQRGSEETQYF.

The chain is built from TRBV12-5 and TRBJ1-4, with D tentatively TRBD1 (6 bases). V lost 4 bases and J 4 bases, leaving 10 bases between the germline ends. Germline assignment: CDR1 LGHNT and CDR2 FRNRAP. There are 14 residues in the CDR3. The CDR3 DNA reads as TGTGCTAGTGGTTGGACAGTACTTAATGAAAAACTGTTTTTT. Protein: CASGWTVLNEKLFF. Full variable domain (missing parts from reference TRBV12-5 and TRBJ1-4): DARVTQTPRHKVTEMGQEVTMRCQPILGHNTVFWYRQTMMQGLELLAYFRNRAPLDDSGMPKDRFSAEMPDATLATLKIQPSEPRDSAVYFCASGWTVLNEKLFFGSGTQLSVL.

This chain joins TRBV4-2 and TRBJ2-3; D may be TRBD2 (5 bases). The V end was cut by 3 bases, the J end by 2 bases, with 12 bases between. This CDR3 spans 15 amino acids. Germline CDR1 reads LGHNA; CDR2 reads YNFKEQ. CDR3 DNA: TGTGCCAGCAGCCACGGACTCGACCTCACAGATACGCAGTATTTT. This codes for CASSHGLDLTDTQYF.

This clone showed up just a few times. The chain is built from TRBV9 and TRBJ2-5; 11 bases line up with TRBD2. V trimming: 2 bases; J trimming: 5 bases; junction bases outside the gene matches: 5. The V gene's germline CDR1 is SGDLS and CDR2 YYNGEE. The CDR3 totals 15 residues. In nucleotides, the CDR3 is TGTGCCAGCAGCGTGTCTAGCGGGGGGACGGAGACCCAGTACTTC. Its translation: CASSVSSGGTETQYF.

The CDR3 loop reads CASSIGNSNQPQHF. The CDR3 nucleotides read TGTGCCAGTAGTATCGGGAATAGCAATCAGCCCCAGCATTTT. V is TRBV19 and J is TRBJ1-5; the D is unclear. Trimming left V 3 bases short and J 0 bases short, with 6 bases between. The CDR3 is made up of 14 amino acids. The V gene's germline CDR1 is LNHDA and CDR2 SQIVND (reference sequence).

This chain joins TRBV18 and TRBJ1-1, with a weak D call TRBD1 (6 bases). Trimming stripped 6 bases from V and 5 bases from J, with 16 bases between. The CDR3 extends over 14 amino acids. Germline V lookup: CDR1 KGHSH, CDR2 LQKENI. The CDR3 DNA sequence: TGTGCCAGCTCTCAAGATTACACAGGGACTGAAGCTTTCTTT. Encoded protein: CASSQDYTGTEAFF.

V gene TRBV18 combines with J gene TRBJ1-2; a weak D match, TRBD1 (5 bases). The CDR3 is 13 residues long. Trimming shortened V by 3 bases and J by 6 bases, and 11 bases separated the two germline ends. Germline V gene data show CDR1 as KGHSH and CDR2 as LQKENI. The CDR3 spells CASSPLGLNGYTF. In DNA, the CDR3 is TGTGCCAGCTCACCCCTGGGACTGAATGGCTACACCTTC.

The chain is built from TRBV15 and TRBJ2-7; the match to TRBD1 covers 8 bases. The CDR3 length is 15 residues. V was pared by 0 bases and J by 4 bases, with 5 bases of the junction left unmatched. In germline, CDR1 is LNHNV, CDR2 YYDKDF (reference sequence). CDR3 DNA sequence: TGTGCCACCAGCAGAGAACGGCAGGGGGCTTACGAGCAGTACTTC. It translates to CATSRERQGAYEQYF.

The rearrangement uses TRBV19 and TRBJ1-6; TRBD1 aligns across 9 bases. The CDR3 spans 17 residues. Looked up from germline, CDR1 is LNHDA and CDR2 is SQIVND (reference sequence). Losses at the gene ends were 3 bases for V and 10 bases for J; bases not matched to a gene: 13. The CDR3 DNA reads as TGTGCCAGTAGTATTGTACAGGGGGCCTTTACAGGGTCACCCCTCCACTTT. As protein: CASSIVQGAFTGSPLHF.

The chain recombines TRBV7-6 with TRBJ2-6; a possible D gene is TRBD2 (6 bases). V lost 1 base and J lost 4, with 11 bases in between. The CDR3 totals 16 residues. Per the germline V gene, CDR1 is SGHVS and CDR2 is FNYEAQ. This CDR3 is CASSLVSGDGANVLTF. As DNA, the CDR3 is TGTGCCAGCAGCTTAGTATCGGGGGACGGGGCCAACGTCCTGACTTTC.

This chain links TRBV2 with TRBJ1-4; no firm D call. The germline V and J ends were trimmed by 6 bases and 8 bases, with 16 bases remaining between them. CDR3 size: 14 residues. Per the germline V gene, CDR1 is SNHLY and CDR2 is FYNNEI. The CDR3, as DNA: TGTGCCAGCAGGTCTGCAGGCAGTAGAGAAAAACTGTTTTTT. Its translation is CASRSAGSREKLFF.

The V call is TRBV2, the J call TRBJ1-2; the match to TRBD1 covers 10 bases. J was trimmed by 2 bases and V by 6 bases; bases with no gene match: 9. The CDR3 has 16 amino acids. Germline loops: CDR1 SNHLY, CDR2 FYNNEI. The CDR3 is CASSPGTGVINYGYTF. DNA of the CDR3: TGTGCCAGCAGCCCCGGGACAGGGGTTATAAACTATGGCTACACCTTC.